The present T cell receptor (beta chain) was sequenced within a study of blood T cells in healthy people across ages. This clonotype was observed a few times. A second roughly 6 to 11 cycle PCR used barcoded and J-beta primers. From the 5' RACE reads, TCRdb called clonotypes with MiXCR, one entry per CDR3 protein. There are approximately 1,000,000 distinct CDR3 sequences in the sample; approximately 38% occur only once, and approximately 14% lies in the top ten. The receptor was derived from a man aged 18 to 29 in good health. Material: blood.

This CDR3 is CSASGGRNEQFF. CDR3 in DNA: TGCAGTGCTAGCGGGGGACGGAATGAGCAGTTCTTC. The chain employs TRBV20-1 and TRBJ2-1; TRBD2 is a possible D gene (6 bases). From germline, CDR1 is DFQATT and CDR2 SNEGSKA (reference sequence). Deletions cut 3 bases from V and 7 bases from J, with 10 bases between. The CDR3 extends over 12 amino acids.